Following are 11 T cell receptor beta chains from one sample sequenced in a study of blood T cell repertoires in COVID-19. Sequencing was performed with immunoSEQ multiplex PCR; in TCRdb, only in-frame clones are kept and a portion is missing. The table has approximately 300,000 clones, approximately 85% seen once. What was sequenced was PBMCs or T cells enriched from blood (not recorded which). All receptors derive from a woman aged 25-40 years who had recovered from COVID-19.

The chain links TRBV5-4 to TRBJ2-7, with D unclear. V lost 0 bases and J 3 bases, leaving 16 bases between the germline ends. The CDR3 totals 16 residues. Germline CDR1 is SGHNT and CDR2 is YYREEE (reference sequence). As DNA, the CDR3 is TGTGCCAGCAGCTTGGTTGTTGCTCAGGTGGACTACGAGCAGTACTTC. It specifies CASSLVVAQVDYEQYF.

This chain joins TRBV2 and TRBJ2-7; the D is unclear. V lost 5 bases, J lost 3 bases, and 5 bases lay in between. From germline, CDR1 is SNHLY and CDR2 FYNNEI. There are 11 residues in the CDR3. DNA of the CDR3: TGTGCCAGCAGTCCCCTCTACGAGCAGTACTTC. Its protein is CASSPLYEQYF.

This rearrangement joins TRBV27 to TRBJ2-5, with D hard to call. This CDR3 has 11 residues. CDR1 MNHEY and CDR2 SMNVEV come from the germline V gene (reference sequence). V gave up 5 bases and J gave up 7 bases, with 8 bases separating them. The CDR3: CASSLRGTQYF. The CDR3 nucleotides are TGTGCCAGCAGTCTCCGAGGGACCCAGTACTTC.

V gene TRBV28 combines with J gene TRBJ1-2; D is perhaps TRBD1 (6 bases). This CDR3 has 13 amino acids. Trimming took 3 bases from V and 4 from J, leaving 9 bases between them. The germline gives CDR1 MDHEN, CDR2 SYDVKM. The CDR3: CASSLGARYGYTF. CDR3 bases: TGTGCCAGCAGTTTGGGGGCCCGCTATGGCTACACCTTC.

V is TRBV11-2 and J is TRBJ1-1; a possible D gene is TRBD1 (5 bases). Trimming pared 9 bases from V and 0 bases from J, leaving 11 bases between. CDR3 length equals 13 residues. Germline V gene lookup returns CDR1 SGHAT and CDR2 FQNNGV. The CDR3: CASGRGLNTEAFF. The CDR3 coding sequence is TGTGCCAGTGGTAGGGGTTTGAACACTGAAGCTTTCTTT.

The chain couples TRBV2 to TRBJ2-3; D perhaps matches TRBD1 (6 bases). Looked up from germline, CDR1 is SNHLY and CDR2 is FYNNEI. V dropped 3 bases and J dropped 5 bases, with 12 bases sitting between them. This CDR3 is 14 amino acids long. The DNA of the CDR3 is TGTGCCAGCAGTGAGGGGGCTCGTGGAGATACGCAGTATTTT. Translation: CASSEGARGDTQYF. Full variable domain (outside the CDR3, taken from reference TRBV2 and TRBJ2-3): EPEVTQTPSHQVTQMGQEVILRCVPISNHLYFYWYRQILGQKVEFLVSFYNNEISEKSEIFDDQFSVERPDGSNFTLKIRSTKLEDSAMYFCASSEGARGDTQYFGPGTRLTVL.

The J gene is TRBJ2-7, the V gene TRBV5-1; 7 bases are a match to TRBD1. J gave up 2 bases and V 7 bases, and 9 bases lay outside the gene matches. The CDR3 length is 14 residues. CDR1 SGHRS and CDR2 YFSETQ come from the germline V gene. This CDR3 is CASQPGTEPYEQYF. As DNA, the CDR3 is TGCGCCAGCCAACCCGGGACAGAACCCTACGAGCAGTACTTC.

The DNA of the CDR3 is TGTGCCAGTAATGAGGACACTAACTATGGCTACACCTTC. Amino acid sequence: CASNEDTNYGYTF. This chain connects TRBV19 to TRBJ1-2, with D possibly TRBD1 on 5 matching bases. V was trimmed by 7 bases and J by 0 bases, leaving 9 bases between them. The germline CDR1 and CDR2 sequences are LNHDA and SQIVND (reference sequence). This CDR3 has 13 residues. Variable domain in full (rest from reference TRBV19 and TRBJ1-2): DGGITQSPKYLFRKEGQNVTLSCEQNLNHDAMYWYRQDPGQGLRLIYYSQIVNDFQKGDIAEGYSVSREKKESFPLTVTSAQKNPTAFYLCASNEDTNYGYTFGSGTRLTVV.

This clone came up once. This chain joins TRBV24-1 and TRBJ2-2; possible D gene TRBD2, 5 bases. The V end was cut by 1 base, the J end by 3 bases, with 11 bases between. The CDR3 spans 16 residues. Germline values: CDR1 KGHDR, CDR2 SFDVKD. The CDR3 DNA sequence: TGTGCCACCAGTGATTTAGGAGGTTTTGACACCGGGGAGCTGTTTTTT. Protein product: CATSDLGGFDTGELFF.

The chain couples TRBV5-1 to TRBJ1-3, with 8 bases that match TRBD1. CDR1 and CDR2 from the germline V gene are SGHRS and YFSETQ. This CDR3 is 15 amino acids long. The V and J ends lost 5 bases and 0 bases, in that order; junction bases with no gene match: 4. Here the CDR3 reads CASRSDRGSGNTIYF. The CDR3 region has the DNA TGCGCCAGCAGGTCTGACAGGGGCTCTGGAAACACCATATATTTT.

The genes are TRBV3-1 (or the pseudogene TRBV3-2) and TRBJ2-3; perhaps TRBD1 as D (5 bases). Germline V gives CDR1 LGHDT, CDR2 YNNKEL (reference sequence). Trimming removed 0 bases at V and 0 bases at J, with 10 bases between. CDR3 length equals 16 residues. The CDR3 region has the DNA TGTGCCAGCAGCCAAGAAGGACAACAGAGCACAGATACGCAGTATTTT. Residues: CASSQEGQQSTDTQYF.